The 30 T cell receptor beta chains below all came from one sample that was sequenced in a study of type 1 regulatory T cells. TCRdb analysed the reads with MiXCR anew, one entry per CDR3 protein. This table has 20,000 to 25,000 distinct CDR3 sequences, around 70% appearing once. Their target antigens are unknown. The sequencing sample was made of cultured T cells, either the whole culture or a sorted T cell fraction (not recorded which). Documented subset: Tr1-enriched cell product generated in vitro against host alloantigens. The receptor set was obtained from a human donor in good health.

This chain joins TRBV29-1 and TRBJ2-5, with TRBD2 matching 8 bases. The CDR3 loop spans 14 amino acids. After removal of 3 bases from V and 5 bases from J, the junction contained 8 bases not matched to a gene. Germline loops: CDR1 SQVTM, CDR2 ANQGSEA. CDR3 sequence (DNA): TGCAGCGTTGAGGCCGGGGGGGCCGGGGAGACCCAGTACTTC. This sequence encodes CSVEAGGAGETQYF.

V gene TRBV7-2 combines with J gene TRBJ1-1, with a possible D match to TRBD1 (5 bases). The CDR3 spans 14 residues. V was pared by 1 base and J by 4 bases, with 10 bases between. From germline, CDR1 is SGHTA and CDR2 FQGNSA. CDR3 in DNA: TGTGCCAGCAGCTTAGGCGACAGTTCCACTGAAGCTTTCTTT. Protein product: CASSLGDSSTEAFF.

The CDR3 loop is CASSPGHTMNTEAFF. For the CDR3, the DNA is TGTGCCAGTAGCCCCGGCCACACGATGAACACTGAAGCTTTCTTT. This chain joins TRBV19 and TRBJ1-1; D call uncertain. V was trimmed by 6 bases and J by 0 bases, leaving 14 bases between them. Germline V gene sequence: CDR1 LNHDA, CDR2 SQIVND (reference sequence). The CDR3 totals 15 residues.

The chain combines TRBV3-1 with TRBJ2-1; 7 bases agree with TRBD2. V shed 0 bases, J shed 13 bases, and the junction held 6 bases outside the gene matches. This CDR3 comprises 13 residues. Germline V lookup: CDR1 LGHDT, CDR2 YNNKEL (reference sequence). CDR3: CASSQERGYEQFF. The CDR3 DNA sequence: TGTGCCAGCAGCCAAGAGCGGGGGTACGAACAGTTCTTC.

The V gene is TRBV6-5, the J gene TRBJ2-6; TRBD1 matches 11 bases. This CDR3 has 18 amino acids. Germline CDR1 is MNHEY and CDR2 is SVGAGI. The trim removed 5 bases at V and 1 base at J, leaving 7 bases unmatched. The chain's CDR3 is CASSRRTGGASGANVLTF. The CDR3, as DNA: TGTGCCAGCAGTCGTCGGACAGGGGGCGCTTCTGGGGCCAACGTCCTGACTTTC.

The chain recombines TRBV19 with TRBJ1-1; D is possibly TRBD1 (6 bases). The CDR3 loop spans 15 amino acids. The V gene's germline CDR1 is LNHDA and CDR2 SQIVND (reference sequence). Trimming shortened V by 3 bases and J by 1 base, and 12 bases separated the two germline ends. The CDR3 coding sequence is TGTGCCAGTAGTATGACCTCGACAGGGAACACTGAAGCTTTCTTT. Translated, it gives CASSMTSTGNTEAFF.

This clonotype was seen only once. The V call is TRBV6-1, the J call TRBJ2-1, with D perhaps matching TRBD1 or TRBD2 (6 bases each). This CDR3 comprises 17 residues. Trimming cost V 2 bases and J 2 bases, with 16 bases left between them. Germline V gene sequence: CDR1 MNHNS, CDR2 SASEGT. The CDR3 nucleotides are TGTGCCAGCAGTGAATTATGGGGGGCCACCCCCTACAATGAGCAGTTCTTC. Translation gives CASSELWGATPYNEQFF.

The DNA of the CDR3 is TGCGCCAGCAGCCCCGGGGGGGGCTTGGGCCAAGAGACCCAGTACTTC. Amino acid sequence: CASSPGGGLGQETQYF. This rearrangement joins TRBV5-1 to TRBJ2-5; 8 bases match TRBD2. The J segment lost 1 base and the V segment lost 4 bases, leaving 9 bases of the junction unmatched. The CDR3 is made up of 16 amino acids. Germline V gene data show CDR1 as SGHRS and CDR2 as YFSETQ.

Only a few counts were recorded for this clonotype. The chain employs TRBV4-3 and TRBJ1-1, with D uncertain. The CDR3 sequence is 13 residues long. Germline CDR1 reads LGHNA; CDR2 reads YSLEER. V was cut by 4 bases and J by 5 bases, with 11 bases left in between. CDR3 amino acids: CASSRDWETEAFF. The DNA for the CDR3 is TGCGCCAGCAGCCGAGATTGGGAAACTGAAGCTTTCTTT.

The chain uses TRBV5-1 and TRBJ2-7; D is undetermined. The CDR3 totals 13 residues. Germline-derived CDR1 and CDR2 are SGHRS and YFSETQ. V dropped 4 bases and J dropped 5 bases, with 13 bases sitting between them. The CDR3 loop is CASSQIVSDEQYF. CDR3 coding DNA: TGCGCCAGCAGCCAGATCGTCTCAGACGAGCAGTACTTC.

The rearrangement joins TRBV10-3 to TRBJ1-2, with 8 bases fitting TRBD1. CDR3 size: 15 residues. V was pared by 4 bases and J by 4 bases, with 8 bases of the junction left unmatched. The germline CDR1 and CDR2 sequences are ENHRY and SYGVKD. DNA for the CDR3: TGTGCCATCAGTGGGGGACAGGACGTCGTCTATGGCTACACCTTC. This translates into CAISGGQDVVYGYTF.

V and J are TRBV24-1 and TRBJ2-3; maybe TRBD2 (6 bases). Germline assignment: CDR1 KGHDR and CDR2 SFDVKD. V dropped 3 bases and J dropped 3 bases, with 12 bases sitting between them. The CDR3 totals 15 residues. The CDR3, as DNA: TGTGCCACCAGTGATCCGCCGGGACTGACAGATACGCAGTATTTT. Amino acids: CATSDPPGLTDTQYF.

V is TRBV25-1 and J is TRBJ1-6; no clear D. V was clipped by 6 bases and J by 10 bases, with 19 bases between them. Germline CDR1 and CDR2: MGHDK and SYGVNS. This CDR3 contains 15 residues. CDR3: CASRSGEGEGSPLHF. The CDR3 nucleotides read TGTGCCAGCAGAAGTGGGGAGGGTGAGGGATCACCCCTCCACTTT.

This clonotype turned up a few times. The gene calls are TRBV3-1 and TRBJ1-2; 7 positions agree with TRBD1. Per germline, CDR1 LGHDT and CDR2 YNNKEL (reference sequence). V shed 4 bases, J shed 8 bases, and the junction held 10 bases outside the gene matches. The CDR3 is 14 residues long. The CDR3 DNA follows: TGTGCCAGCAGCCCCGATTCGACAGGGTCCGGCTACACCTTC. This sequence encodes CASSPDSTGSGYTF.

This chain connects TRBV19 to TRBJ1-1; tentative D call: TRBD1 (5 bases). Germline assignment: CDR1 LNHDA and CDR2 SQIVND (reference sequence). CDR3 size: 17 residues. V was pared by 8 bases and J by 11 bases, with 33 bases between. The CDR3 is CASRNIATGPNIVRAFF. CDR3 in DNA: TGTGCCAGTCGAAATATCGCGACGGGACCAAATATCGTGCGGGCTTTCTTT.

As concerns this clonotype: Being one base from a much bigger clone, this may be a read error. The rearrangement links TRBV12-5 to TRBJ1-1; TRBD1 agrees at 7 bases. The ends lost 5 bases at V and 0 bases at J; junction bases unmatched: 3. Germline CDR1 is LGHNT and CDR2 is FRNRAP. This CDR3 has 14 residues. The CDR3 DNA follows: TGTGCTAGTGGTAAGGGACAGTTGAACACTGAAGCTTTCTTT. It codes for CASGKGQLNTEAFF.

The chain joins TRBV20-1 to TRBJ2-3, with 11 bases identical to TRBD2. Per germline, CDR1 DFQATT and CDR2 SNEGSKA (reference sequence). J gave up 2 bases and V 5 bases, and 9 bases lay outside the gene matches. CDR3 length: 16 amino acids. CDR3 in amino acids: CSADGLAGGLTDTQYF. CDR3 DNA sequence: TGCAGTGCTGATGGCCTAGCGGGGGGCCTCACAGATACGCAGTATTTT.

CDR3 bases: TGTGCCAGCACTCTGGCTCTCTCCTATAATTCACCCCTCCACTTT. This sequence encodes CASTLALSYNSPLHF. V usage is TRBV27 and J usage is TRBJ1-6; D is unclear. Trimming cost V 7 bases and J 0 bases, with 10 bases left between them. Germline V gives CDR1 MNHEY, CDR2 SMNVEV (reference sequence). The CDR3 spans 15 residues.

This clonotype occurred a few times. The V and J genes are TRBV5-1 and TRBJ1-1; tentative D call: TRBD1 (6 bases). V lost 2 bases and J lost 0, with 8 bases in between. Germline values: CDR1 SGHRS, CDR2 YFSETQ. CDR3 size: 14 residues. The CDR3 coding sequence is TGCGCCAGCAGCTTCGGGGACATGAACACTGAAGCTTTCTTT. This gives the protein CASSFGDMNTEAFF.

This chain joins TRBV20-1 and TRBJ2-3; D is unresolved. Germline V gene sequence: CDR1 DFQATT, CDR2 SNEGSKA (reference sequence). The CDR3 runs to 12 residues. V was shortened by 3 bases and J by 4 bases, with 8 bases between the two germline ends. The CDR3 spells CSASTSADTQYF. The CDR3 region has the DNA TGCAGTGCTAGTACCTCGGCAGATACGCAGTATTTT.

The chain uses TRBV3-1 and TRBJ2-2; tentatively, D is TRBD1 (6 bases). Germline-derived CDR1 and CDR2 are LGHDT and YNNKEL (reference sequence). V shed 4 bases and J shed 1 base, with 10 bases lying between them. This CDR3 is 15 amino acids long. As DNA, the CDR3 is TGTGCCAGCAGCCGGACAGCATTGAACACCGGGGAGCTGTTTTTT. Residues: CASSRTALNTGELFF.

The chain recombines TRBV2 with TRBJ2-3, with D possibly matching TRBD1 (5 bases). The germline CDR1 and CDR2 sequences are SNHLY and FYNNEI. Trimming removed 5 bases from V and 2 bases from J, with 11 bases in between. The CDR3 runs to 14 residues. CDR3 sequence reads: CASSLQAPTDTQYF. In DNA form, the CDR3 reads TGTGCCAGCAGTCTACAGGCCCCCACAGATACGCAGTATTTT.

This rearrangement joins TRBV18 to TRBJ2-5; D not resolved. The CDR3 length is 13 residues. The V end was cut by 2 bases, the J end by 2 bases, with 6 bases between. The V gene's germline CDR1 is KGHSH and CDR2 LQKENI. The CDR3 is CASSPGVQETQYF. CDR3 DNA: TGTGCCAGCTCACCAGGCGTACAAGAGACCCAGTACTTC.

This rearrangement joins TRBV27 to TRBJ1-6; 8 bases align to TRBD1. V trimming: 5 bases; J trimming: 10 bases; junction bases outside the gene matches: 10. The CDR3 extends over 15 amino acids. The germline V gene encodes CDR1 MNHEY and CDR2 SMNVEV (reference sequence). DNA of the CDR3: TGTGCCAGCAGTCACCAGGGGGCTATGGGGTCACCCCTCCACTTT. Translating it yields CASSHQGAMGSPLHF.

By frequency in the sample, this clonotype is medium-sized. The rearrangement links TRBV7-9 to TRBJ2-5; D call uncertain. Trimming cost V 3 bases and J 5 bases, with 7 bases left between them. CDR3 length equals 12 residues. Germline CDR1 reads SEHNR; CDR2 reads FQNEAQ (reference sequence). The CDR3 sequence is CASSFGWETQYF. The CDR3 region has the DNA TGTGCCAGCAGCTTTGGGTGGGAGACCCAGTACTTC.

This clonotype was counted only a few times. This sequence joins TRBV5-1 and TRBJ2-2, with 8 bases matching TRBD1. J was trimmed by 6 bases and V by 0 bases; bases with no gene match: 7. CDR1 and CDR2 (germline): SGHRS, YFSETQ. CDR3 length: 16 residues. Here the CDR3 DNA reads TGCGCCAGCAGCTTGGCCCCGGACAGGGCTGCCGGGGAGCTGTTTTTT. This sequence encodes CASSLAPDRAAGELFF.

The chain has TRBV7-9 and TRBJ1-2; unclear D gene. In germline, CDR1 is SEHNR, CDR2 FQNEAQ (reference sequence). The germline V and J ends were trimmed by 4 bases and 9 bases, with 15 bases remaining between them. CDR3 length: 13 residues. CDR3 loop: CASSSEEEVRYTF. The DNA of the CDR3 is TGTGCCAGCAGCTCAGAAGAGGAGGTCCGCTACACCTTC.

This clonotype is deemed medium-sized (0.01 to 0.1%). The chain couples TRBV7-2 to TRBJ2-3; D call uncertain. The germline V gene encodes CDR1 SGHTA and CDR2 FQGNSA. Trimming removed 3 bases from V and 3 bases from J, with 16 bases in between. CDR3 length: 16 residues. CDR3: CASSFSGQVGTDTQYF. The DNA of the CDR3 is TGTGCCAGCAGCTTCTCAGGCCAGGTGGGGACAGATACGCAGTATTTT.

The table lists this clonotype with a count of one. One end of the junction varies from germline; a read error may be responsible. The gene calls are TRBV5-1 and TRBJ2-6; maybe TRBD2 (5 bases). Per the germline V gene, CDR1 is SGHRS and CDR2 is YFSETQ. The CDR3 spans 16 residues. The CDR3 is CVSSLDGNSGANVLTF. Written as DNA, the CDR3 is TGCGTCAGCAGCTTGGACGGGAACTCTGGGGCCAACGTCCTGACTTTC.

This chain links TRBV20-1 with TRBJ1-5; D is uncertain. This CDR3 spans 12 amino acids. Germline V gives CDR1 DFQATT, CDR2 SNEGSKA (reference sequence). Trimming took 4 bases from V and 5 from J, leaving 9 bases between them. CDR3 in amino acids: CSAKGGDQPQHF. CDR3 nucleotides: TGCAGTGCTAAAGGCGGGGATCAGCCCCAGCATTTT.